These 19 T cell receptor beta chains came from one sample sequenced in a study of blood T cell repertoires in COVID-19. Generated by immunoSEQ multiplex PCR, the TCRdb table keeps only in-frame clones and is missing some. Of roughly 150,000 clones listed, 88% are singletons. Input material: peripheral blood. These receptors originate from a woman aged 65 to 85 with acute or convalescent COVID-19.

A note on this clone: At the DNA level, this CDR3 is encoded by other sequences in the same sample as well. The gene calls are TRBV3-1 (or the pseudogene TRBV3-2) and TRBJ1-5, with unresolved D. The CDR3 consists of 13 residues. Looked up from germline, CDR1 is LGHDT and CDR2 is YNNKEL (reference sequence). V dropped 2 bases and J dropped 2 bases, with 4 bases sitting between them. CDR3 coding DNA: TGTGCCAGCAGCCAATCGGGCAATCAGCCCCAGCATTTT. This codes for CASSQSGNQPQHF.

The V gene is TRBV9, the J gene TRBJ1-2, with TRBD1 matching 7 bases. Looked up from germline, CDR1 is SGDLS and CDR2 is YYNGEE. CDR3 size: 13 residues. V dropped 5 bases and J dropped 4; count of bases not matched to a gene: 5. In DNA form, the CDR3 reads TGTGCCAGCAGTAGACAGGGAGTCTATGGCTACACCTTC. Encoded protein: CASSRQGVYGYTF.

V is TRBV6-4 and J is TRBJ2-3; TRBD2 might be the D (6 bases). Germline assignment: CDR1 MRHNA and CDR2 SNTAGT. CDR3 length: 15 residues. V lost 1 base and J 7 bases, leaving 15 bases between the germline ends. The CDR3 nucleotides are TGTGCCAGCAGTGACTTGGGACTGGGGATTCATACGCAGTATTTT. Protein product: CASSDLGLGIHTQYF.

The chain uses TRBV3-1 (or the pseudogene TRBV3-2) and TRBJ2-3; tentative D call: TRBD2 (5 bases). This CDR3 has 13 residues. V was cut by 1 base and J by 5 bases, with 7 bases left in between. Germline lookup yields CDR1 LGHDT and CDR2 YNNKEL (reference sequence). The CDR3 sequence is CASSQVRGDTQYF. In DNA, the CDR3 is TGTGCCAGCAGCCAAGTTCGGGGAGATACGCAGTATTTT.

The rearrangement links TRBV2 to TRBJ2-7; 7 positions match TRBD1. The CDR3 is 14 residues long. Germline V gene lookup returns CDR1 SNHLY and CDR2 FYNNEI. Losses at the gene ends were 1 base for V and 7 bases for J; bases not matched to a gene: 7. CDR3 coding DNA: TGTGCCAGCAGTGAAGGGACAGGACTCCTAGAGCAGTACGTC. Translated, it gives CASSEGTGLLEQYV.

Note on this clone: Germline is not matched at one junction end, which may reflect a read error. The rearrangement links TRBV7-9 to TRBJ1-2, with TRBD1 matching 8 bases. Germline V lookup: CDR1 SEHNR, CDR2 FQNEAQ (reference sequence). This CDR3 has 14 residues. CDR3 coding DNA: TGTGCCAGCAGATTAGAGGACAGGGAAGGCGGCTACACCTTC. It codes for CASRLEDREGGYTF.

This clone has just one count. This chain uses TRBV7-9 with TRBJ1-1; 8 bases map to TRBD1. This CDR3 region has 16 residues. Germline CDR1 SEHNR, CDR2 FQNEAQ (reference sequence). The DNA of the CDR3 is TGTGCTACCAGAGCCGGGACAGGCACCATGAACACTGAAGCTTTCTTT. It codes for CATRAGTGTMNTEAFF.

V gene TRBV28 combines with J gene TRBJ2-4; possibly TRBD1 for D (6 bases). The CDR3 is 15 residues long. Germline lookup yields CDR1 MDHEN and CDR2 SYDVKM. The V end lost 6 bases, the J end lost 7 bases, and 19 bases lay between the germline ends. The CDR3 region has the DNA TGTGCCAGCAGCCCAGTGGGGGCCCGGAGGAACATTCAGTACTTC. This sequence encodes CASSPVGARRNIQYF.

CDR3 sequence reads: CASSTTGGGDSPLHF. The DNA for the CDR3 is TGTGCCAGCAGCACCACAGGGGGCGGGGATTCACCCCTCCACTTT. This chain joins TRBV5-6 and TRBJ1-6; 9 nucleotides agree with TRBD1. This CDR3 has 15 residues. The germline CDR1 and CDR2 sequences are SGHDT and YYEEEE. The J segment lost 8 bases and the V segment lost 4 bases, leaving 7 bases of the junction unmatched.

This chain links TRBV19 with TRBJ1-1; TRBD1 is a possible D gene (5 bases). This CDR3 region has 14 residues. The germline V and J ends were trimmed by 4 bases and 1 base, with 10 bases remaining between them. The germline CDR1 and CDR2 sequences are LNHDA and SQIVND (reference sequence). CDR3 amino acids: CASSTQGENTEAFF. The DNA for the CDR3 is TGTGCCAGTAGTACACAAGGGGAGAACACTGAAGCTTTCTTT.

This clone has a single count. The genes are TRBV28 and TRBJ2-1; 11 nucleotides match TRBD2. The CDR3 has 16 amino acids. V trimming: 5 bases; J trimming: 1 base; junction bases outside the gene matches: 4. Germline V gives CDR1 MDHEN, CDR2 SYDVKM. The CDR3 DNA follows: TGTGCCAGCAGTGGACTAGCGGGTGCTTCCTACAATGAGCAGTTCTTC. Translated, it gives CASSGLAGASYNEQFF.

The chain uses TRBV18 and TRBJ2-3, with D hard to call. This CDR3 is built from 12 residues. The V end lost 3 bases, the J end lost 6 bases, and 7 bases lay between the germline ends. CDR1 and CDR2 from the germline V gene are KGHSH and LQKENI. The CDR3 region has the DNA TGTGCCAGCTCACCGTATTCGGATACGCAGTATTTT. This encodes CASSPYSDTQYF.

The CDR3 loop reads CASRKIPGMAEKLFF. CDR3 in DNA: TGCGCCAGCAGAAAAATTCCCGGGATGGCGGAAAAACTGTTTTTT. The rearrangement uses TRBV5-1 and TRBJ1-4; D is undetermined. Trimming removed 5 bases at V and 8 bases at J, with 19 bases between. The CDR3 spans 15 residues. Per the germline V gene, CDR1 is SGHRS and CDR2 is YFSETQ.

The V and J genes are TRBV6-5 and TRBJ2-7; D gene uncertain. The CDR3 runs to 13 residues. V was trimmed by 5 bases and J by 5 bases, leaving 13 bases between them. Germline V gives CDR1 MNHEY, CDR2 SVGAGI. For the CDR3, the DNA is TGTGCCAGCAGTCCGCCATTAGTTCACGAGCAGTACTTC. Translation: CASSPPLVHEQYF.

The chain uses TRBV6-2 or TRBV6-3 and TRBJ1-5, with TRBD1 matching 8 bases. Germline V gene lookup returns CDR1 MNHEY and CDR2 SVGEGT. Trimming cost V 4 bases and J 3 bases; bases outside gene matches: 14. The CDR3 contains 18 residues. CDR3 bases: TGTGCCAGCAGTTGGCCGAGTTCGACAGGGGTCTTCAATCAGCCCCAGCATTTT. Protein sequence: CASSWPSSTGVFNQPQHF.

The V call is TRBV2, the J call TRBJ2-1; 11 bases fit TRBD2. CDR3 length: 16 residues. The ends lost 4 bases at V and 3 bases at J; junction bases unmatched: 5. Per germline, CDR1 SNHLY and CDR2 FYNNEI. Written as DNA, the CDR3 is TGTGCCAGCAGTGTCCGAACTAGCGGGGGCTACAATGAGCAGTTCTTC. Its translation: CASSVRTSGGYNEQFF.

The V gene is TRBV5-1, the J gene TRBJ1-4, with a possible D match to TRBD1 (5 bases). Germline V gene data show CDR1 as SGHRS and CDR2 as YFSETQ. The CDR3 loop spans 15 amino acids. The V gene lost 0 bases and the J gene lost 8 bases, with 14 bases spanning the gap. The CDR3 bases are TGCGCCAGCAGCTTGGCCGGGGGTAAAGGGGAAAAACTGTTTTTT. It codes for CASSLAGGKGEKLFF.

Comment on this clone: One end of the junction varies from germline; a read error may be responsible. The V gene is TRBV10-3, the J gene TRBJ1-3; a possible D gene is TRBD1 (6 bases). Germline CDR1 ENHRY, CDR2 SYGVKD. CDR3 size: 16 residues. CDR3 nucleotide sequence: TGTGCCACCAGTGAGTCCGACAGGTCCTCTGGAAACACCATATATTTT. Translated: CATSESDRSSGNTIYF.

The CDR3 sequence: CAWETTKSGYTF. The CDR3 bases are TGTGCCTGGGAGACAACCAAGTCGGGCTACACCTTC. The chain joins TRBV30 to TRBJ1-2, with D unresolved. Germline CDR1 GTSNPN, CDR2 SVGIG (reference sequence). CDR3 size: 12 residues. Trimming cost V 5 bases and J 8 bases, with 15 bases left between them.